The 23 T cell receptor beta chains listed next were all sequenced from one sample in a study of T cells in Graves' hyperthyroidism and ophthalmopathy. RNA transcripts gave rise to amplified TCR beta CDR3 regions. The HTBI primer set drove a first-round RT-PCR of the TCR CDR3. TCRdb recomputed calls from the multiplex PCR reads with MiXCR, one row per CDR3 protein. The data contain a few hundred thousand distinct CDR3 sequences, about 43% of them singletons. Sequencing was performed on peripheral blood or thyroid tissue (not recorded which). The source is a woman between 18 and 29 years old with Graves' hyperthyroidism.

This clonotype was seen more than once but under ten times. One end of the junction varies from germline; a read error may be responsible. The chain links TRBV7-2 to TRBJ2-6; 11 bases are shared with TRBD2. CDR3 length equals 15 residues. CDR1 and CDR2 from the germline V gene are SGHTA and FQGNSA. CDR3 DNA: TGTGCCAGCAGCTTAGCGGGACTAGCGGACGGGGAGGAGTTCTTC. Amino acid sequence: CASSLAGLADGEEFF. The full variable domain, with the rest looked up from reference TRBV7-2 and TRBJ2-6, is GAGVSQSPSNKVTEKGKDVELRCDPISGHTALYWYRQSLGQGLEFLIYFQGNSAPDKSGLPSDRFSAERTGGSVSTLTIQRTQQEDSAVYLCASSLAGLADGEEFFGAGSRLTVL.

There are many counts of this clonotype. The chain couples TRBV20-1 to TRBJ1-1; D may be TRBD1 (5 bases). Trimming left V 6 bases short and J 10 bases short, with 18 bases between. The CDR3 is 12 residues long. The germline gives CDR1 DFQATT, CDR2 SNEGSKA (reference sequence). The CDR3 spells CSAEGGAGTAFF. The CDR3 bases are TGCAGTGCCGAAGGAGGGGCAGGGACAGCTTTCTTT.

The genes are TRBV24-1 and TRBJ2-7, with 10 positions matching TRBD1. V was pared by 3 bases and J by 6 bases, with 13 bases of the junction left unmatched. Germline CDR1 reads KGHDR; CDR2 reads SFDVKD. The CDR3 is 17 residues long. The CDR3: CATSDPKTWTGGCEQYF. Here the CDR3 DNA reads TGTGCCACCAGTGATCCTAAGACGTGGACAGGGGGTTGCGAGCAGTACTTC.

This clonotype was observed many times. The chain is built from TRBV11-2 and TRBJ1-2, with TRBD1 matching over 7 bases. Looked up from germline, CDR1 is SGHAT and CDR2 is FQNNGV. V was clipped by 0 bases and J by 13 bases; unmatched bases: 8. CDR3 length: 13 residues. This CDR3 is CASSLEGGLGFTF. In nucleotides, the CDR3 is TGTGCCAGCAGCTTAGAAGGGGGCCTGGGATTCACCTTC. The full variable domain, rest sourced from reference TRBV11-2 and TRBJ1-2, is EAGVAQSPRYKIIEKRQSVAFWCNPISGHATLYWYQQILGQGPKLLIQFQNNGVVDDSQLPKDRFSAERLKGVDSTLKIQPAKLEDSAVYLCASSLEGGLGFTFGSGTRLTVV.

This clonotype has only one observation. The chain links TRBV9 to TRBJ1-2; 8 bases match TRBD1. The CDR3 has 15 amino acids. Trimming at V came to 4 bases and at J to 2 bases, leaving 7 bases not matched to a gene. Germline loops: CDR1 SGDLS, CDR2 YYNGEE. As DNA, the CDR3 is TGTGCCAGCAGCCCAGGGGGACAGGAGAACTATGGCTACACCTTC. Translating gives CASSPGGQENYGYTF.

The V gene is TRBV7-6, the J gene TRBJ2-7; D uncertain. Germline assignment: CDR1 SGHVS and CDR2 FNYEAQ. Trimming left V 5 bases short and J 4 bases short, with 21 bases between. The CDR3 sequence is 16 residues long. Written as DNA, the CDR3 is TGTGCCAGCAGCCCCGGTTCTTTCTCCCCCGCATACGAGCAGTACTTC. Residues: CASSPGSFSPAYEQYF.

The table lists this clonotype with many counts. The chain joins TRBV5-1 to TRBJ2-2; maybe TRBD1 (6 bases). From germline, CDR1 is SGHRS and CDR2 YFSETQ. The CDR3 length is 15 residues. The V and J ends lost 3 bases and 13 bases respectively, with 22 bases between them. DNA for the CDR3: TGCGCCAGCAGCTCAACCCGGGACACCTACAAGGTGCTGTTTTTT. Amino acid sequence: CASSSTRDTYKVLFF.

This clonotype was counted many times. The chain is built from TRBV7-2 and TRBJ2-7; 7 positions agree with TRBD2. The CDR3 has 14 amino acids. The junction had 1 base not matched to a gene; V was cut back by 0 bases and J by 2 bases. The V gene's germline CDR1 is SGHTA and CDR2 FQGNSA. In DNA form, the CDR3 reads TGTGCCAGCAGCTTAGCAGCGGGGACCTACGAGCAGTACTTC. It translates to CASSLAAGTYEQYF.

Only one count was recorded for this clonotype. V and J are TRBV7-2 and TRBJ1-1; D not certain. Trimming stripped 7 bases from V and 1 base from J, with 10 bases between. Germline V lookup: CDR1 SGHTA, CDR2 FQGNSA. The CDR3 runs to 13 residues. DNA of the CDR3: TGTGCCAGCAAGGAGGATAGGAACACTGAAGCTTTCTTT. Its translation: CASKEDRNTEAFF.

This clonotype has a count of ten or more. The genes are TRBV6-5 and TRBJ1-2; D is unresolved. Looked up from germline, CDR1 is MNHEY and CDR2 is SVGAGI. The length of the CDR3 is 14 residues. V was cut by 1 base and J by 6 bases, with 12 bases left in between. CDR3 coding DNA: TGTGCCAGCAGTTACTTGGCGGGGTCGGATGGCTACACCTTC. Encoded protein: CASSYLAGSDGYTF.

The chain uses TRBV7-8 and TRBJ2-7, with TRBD2 matching 14 bases. V lost 4 bases, J lost 6 bases, and 8 bases stayed unmatched. This CDR3 region has 16 residues. Per the germline V gene, CDR1 is SGHVS and CDR2 is FQNEAQ. The DNA for the CDR3 is TGTGCCAGCAGCTACTACATTGGACTAGCGGGAGGCGAGCAGTACTTC. As protein: CASSYYIGLAGGEQYF.

V usage is TRBV10-2 and J usage is TRBJ1-1; maybe TRBD1 (5 bases). The V end was cut by 9 bases, the J end by 3 bases, with 14 bases between. The CDR3 is made up of 13 amino acids. The germline gives CDR1 WSHSY, CDR2 SAAADI. The CDR3 reads CASNQQGHTEAFF. Here the CDR3 DNA reads TGCGCCAGTAACCAGCAGGGACACACTGAAGCTTTCTTT.

The chain links TRBV19 to TRBJ2-7; 8 bases match TRBD1. The CDR3 runs 13 residues. The J segment lost 5 bases and the V segment lost 9 bases, leaving 9 bases of the junction unmatched. Germline CDR1 is LNHDA and CDR2 is SQIVND (reference sequence). The CDR3 region is CASAGRGLDEQYF. For the CDR3, the DNA is TGTGCCAGCGCGGGCAGGGGGCTCGACGAGCAGTACTTC. The variable domain in full, completed from reference TRBV19 and TRBJ2-7, reads DGGITQSPKYLFRKEGQNVTLSCEQNLNHDAMYWYRQDPGQGLRLIYYSQIVNDFQKGDIAEGYSVSREKKESFPLTVTSAQKNPTAFYLCASAGRGLDEQYFGPGTRLTVT.

This chain connects TRBV27 to TRBJ2-3; a possible D gene is TRBD2 (5 bases). V gave up 6 bases and J gave up 0 bases, with 16 bases separating them. The CDR3 length is 16 residues. Per germline, CDR1 MNHEY and CDR2 SMNVEV (reference sequence). The CDR3 DNA is TGTGCCAGCAGACCGGCGGGTGGTTCTAGCACAGATACGCAGTATTTT. Translation gives CASRPAGGSSTDTQYF.

CDR3 sequence (DNA): TGCAGCGTTCGTGACGGGTCCAACACCATATATTTT. Translated, it gives CSVRDGSNTIYF. V gene TRBV29-1 combines with J gene TRBJ1-3; the D is unclear. CDR3 length: 12 residues. The V gene's germline CDR1 is SQVTM and CDR2 ANQGSEA. V was cut by 5 bases and J by 7 bases, with 12 bases left in between.

This clonotype appeared many times. The chain employs TRBV7-2 and TRBJ2-5; 8 bases align to TRBD2. Trimming took 7 bases from V and 5 from J; bases not matched to a gene: 18. CDR3 size: 17 residues. CDR1 SGHTA and CDR2 FQGNSA come from the germline V gene. The CDR3 sequence: CASTLVYREGLSETQYF. The DNA of the CDR3 is TGTGCCAGCACCCTGGTTTACCGGGAGGGCCTATCGGAGACCCAGTACTTC.

This clonotype was seen repeatedly, ten times or more. The chain has TRBV20-1 and TRBJ1-1, with D perhaps matching TRBD1 (5 bases). Per the germline V gene, CDR1 is DFQATT and CDR2 is SNEGSKA (reference sequence). The CDR3 runs to 16 residues. Trimming left V 3 bases short and J 6 bases short, with 23 bases between. CDR3: CSASSPGGALLAEAFF. The CDR3 nucleotides are TGCAGTGCTAGTAGCCCTGGAGGGGCCCTTCTCGCTGAAGCTTTCTTT.

The chain has TRBV12-3 or TRBV12-4 and TRBJ1-1, with D uncertain. This CDR3 contains 11 residues. Trimming pared 6 bases from V and 5 bases from J, leaving 7 bases between. The CDR3 protein is CASRPGTEAFF. The CDR3 DNA reads as TGTGCCAGCAGGCCGGGAACTGAAGCTTTCTTT.

This clonotype was counted many times. V gene TRBV20-1 combines with J gene TRBJ2-7; no firm D call. Germline CDR1 and CDR2: DFQATT and SNEGSKA (reference sequence). V lost 1 base and J lost 3, with 31 bases in between. This CDR3 comprises 20 residues. Written as DNA, the CDR3 is TGCAGTGCTAGAGGCCCGCCTGGCCTAATGACACCAACTCCTAGCTACGAGCAGTACTTC. It translates to CSARGPPGLMTPTPSYEQYF.

As regards this clonotype: A much bigger clone sits one base away, suggesting this may be a read error. The genes are TRBV20-1 and TRBJ2-7; D might be TRBD2 (6 bases). There are 12 residues in the CDR3. Germline CDR1 and CDR2: DFQATT and SNEGSKA (reference sequence). The CDR3 spells CSEKRGRNEQYF. The CDR3 nucleotides read TGCAGCGAGAAGAGAGGGAGGAACGAGCAGTACTTC.

This clonotype was seen repeatedly, ten times or more. A junction boundary mismatches the germline segment, possibly from a read error. The CDR3 loop reads CASSLVDREQYF. The CDR3 DNA reads TGCGCCAGCAGCTTGGTAGATCGCGAGCAGTACTTC. V is TRBV7-9 and J is TRBJ2-7, with D unresolved. Looked up from germline, CDR1 is SEHNR and CDR2 is FQNEAQ (reference sequence). The CDR3 has 12 amino acids.

The J gene is TRBJ2-5, the V gene TRBV11-1; D may correspond to TRBD1 or TRBD2 (5 bases each). The CDR3 has 15 residues. The V gene's germline CDR1 is SGHAT and CDR2 FQDESV (reference sequence). Trimming took 3 bases from V and 2 from J, leaving 13 bases between them. The CDR3 is CASSFGATGQETQYF. In DNA form, the CDR3 reads TGTGCCAGCAGCTTCGGGGCGACCGGGCAAGAGACCCAGTACTTC.

This chain joins TRBV15 and TRBJ1-6; D gene uncertain. CDR3 length equals 12 residues. In germline, CDR1 is LNHNV, CDR2 YYDKDF (reference sequence). V gave up 4 bases and J gave up 11 bases, with 9 bases separating them. The CDR3 nucleotides read TGTGCCACCAGCAAAAGACAAGCACCCCTCCACTTT. Protein: CATSKRQAPLHF.